A single T cell receptor (beta chain) is shown here with its context. Its matching antigen is unknown. TCRdb passed the RT-PCR reads through MiXCR, listing each CDR3 protein once. The sample includes more than 250,000 distinct CDR3 sequences, just over 20% of them seen just once. Germline V gene sequence: CDR1 SGHRS, CDR2 YFSETQ. V gave up 4 bases and J gave up 0 bases; unmatched junction bases: 9. The CDR3 has 16 amino acids. This entry belongs to a study of response to subunit inactivated influenza vaccine. Overall study findings and caveats: Researchers suggested that each seasonal influenza vaccination recruits few new T cells.

The chain is built from TRBV5-1 and TRBJ1-2; 7 bases agree with TRBD1. Sequencing used PBMCs from blood, obtained less than 22 months after vaccination. The receptor's source is a man aged 50 to 69 who received an inactivated influenza vaccine. As DNA, the CDR3 is TGCGCCAGCAGCCCTGGGACAGCGTCAGCTAACTATGGCTACACCTTC. It is translated as CASSPGTASANYGYTF.